This T cell receptor beta chain comes out of a study of OX40 agonist ivuxolimab in advanced cancers. Across the study: Prior anti-PD-1, anti-PD-L1 or anti-CTLA-4 therapy did not bar entry, and 30% to 40% had some. The study, taken as a whole, reports: Doses of 0.1 to 3.0 mg/kg were accompanied by clonal expansion of CD4+ and CD8+ blood T cells by week 6.

After removal of 6 bases from V and 7 bases from J, the junction contained 13 bases not matched to a gene. Germline CDR1 SGHTA, CDR2 FQGNSA. The CDR3 sequence is 16 residues long. Individuals having autoimmune disease history or systemic immunosuppression were not enrolled. Some clones are missing from TCRdb's copy, which holds only in-frame ones; the method was immunoSEQ multiplex PCR. The table records approximately 45,000 clones, just under 95% of them present only once. Regarding this clone: Its antigen is currently unknown.

This sequence was found in an adult with an advanced solid tumor such as melanoma, head and neck, liver or kidney cancer. Material: CD4+ or CD8+ T cells sorted from blood, obtained in a trial of the OX40 agonist ivuxolimab. The V call is TRBV7-2, the J call TRBJ1-4, with 8 bases matching TRBD1. DNA for the CDR3: TGTGCCAGCAGTTCCGGACAGGGCAGCTCGGGTGAAAAACTGTTTTTT. Translating it yields CASSSGQGSSGEKLFF.